A selection of T cell receptor beta chains follows, all from one sample in a study of blood T cell repertoires in COVID-19. The repertoire was sequenced with immunoSEQ multiplex PCR; TCRdb's copy has only in-frame clones and lacks some. The table records 310,000 or so clones, around 83% of them present only once. The sequencing input was peripheral blood. These receptors came from a woman between 45 and 60 years old with acute or convalescent COVID-19. Each CDR3 is given with its conserved first and last residue. The D gene is left open where the match is weak. Size is omitted from some rows. Given values are once, few, many or a class for expanded clones.

CDR3 protein	CDR3 DNA	V gene	J gene	clone size	D gene
CAWRRAGRETQYF	TGTGCCTGGAGGAGAGCGGGACGGGAGACCCAGTACTTC	TRBV30	TRBJ2-5	-	TRBD2
CATFGANTGELFF	TGTGCCACTTTCGGGGCGAACACCGGGGAGCTGTTTTTT	TRBV12-3/TRBV12-4	TRBJ2-2	few	-
CASSSQGHTEAFF	TGTGCCAGCAGCTCACAGGGGCACACTGAAGCTTTCTTT	TRBV7-2	TRBJ1-1	-	TRBD1
CASSQDWRPIEQYF	TGCGCCAGCAGCCAAGATTGGAGGCCGATCGAGCAGTACTTC	TRBV4-3	TRBJ2-7	-	-
CASSLAGETQYF	TGTGCCAGCAGTCTAGCGGGGGAGACCCAGTACTTC	TRBV25-1	TRBJ2-5	-	TRBD2
CASGETGGSEAFF	TGTGCCAGCGGAGAGACAGGGGGAAGTGAAGCTTTCTTT	TRBV5-4	TRBJ1-1	-	TRBD1
CASSPHGLLYEQYF	TGTGCCAGCAGTCCGCACGGACTTCTCTACGAGCAGTACTTC	TRBV6-5	TRBJ2-7	-	-
CASSLVVSGQGIDEQYF	TGCGCCAGCAGCTTGGTTGTCTCGGGACAGGGGATTGACGAGCAGTACTTC	TRBV5-1	TRBJ2-7	-	TRBD1
CSVSRQGIGDEQFF	TGCAGCGTTTCACGACAGGGGATCGGTGATGAGCAGTTCTTC	TRBV29-1	TRBJ2-1	-	TRBD1
CASANLRTLSTDTQYF	TGCGCCAGCGCAAACCTGAGGACACTCAGCACAGATACGCAGTATTTT	TRBV5-1	TRBJ2-3	few	-
CASSPGGIYNEQFF	TGTGCCAGCAGCCCGGGGGGCATCTACAATGAGCAGTTCTTC	TRBV5-4	TRBJ2-1	-	-
CAWSRLSGLNTGELFF	TGTGCCTGGAGCCGCCTGAGCGGGTTAAACACCGGGGAGCTGTTTTTT	TRBV30	TRBJ2-2	many	-
CASSFVGDGGGAKNIQYF	TGTGCCAGCAGCTTCGTAGGGGACGGGGGGGGAGCCAAAAACATTCAGTACTTC	TRBV11-2	TRBJ2-4	-	TRBD2
CASSKGGDNEQFF	TGCGCCAGCAGCAAAGGAGGGGACAATGAGCAGTTCTTC	TRBV5-1	TRBJ2-1	-	-
CASSDLEGGELFF	TGTGCCAGCAGTGACCTAGAAGGCGGGGAGCTGTTTTTT	TRBV6-1	TRBJ2-2	few	-
CASRTGAFSGNTIYF	TGTGCCAGCAGGACAGGAGCCTTCTCTGGAAACACCATATATTTT	TRBV28	TRBJ1-3	once	-
CSARTGSNQPQHF	TGCAGCGCCCGGACAGGGAGCAATCAGCCCCAGCATTTT	TRBV29-1	TRBJ1-5	-	TRBD1
CASSHRDRGGDEKLFF	TGTGCCAGCAGCCACCGGGACAGGGGAGGGGATGAAAAACTGTTTTTT	TRBV5-4	TRBJ1-4	-	TRBD1
CATSRGTGEEKLFF	TGTGCCACCAGCAGAGGGACAGGGGAAGAAAAACTGTTTTTT	TRBV15	TRBJ1-4	-	TRBD1
CASSLPGNTIYF	TGTGCCAGCAGCCTTCCTGGAAACACCATATATTTT	TRBV9	TRBJ1-3	-	-
CSASPGLAYEQYF	TGCAGTGCTAGTCCGGGACTAGCCTACGAGCAGTACTTC	TRBV20-1	TRBJ2-7	once	TRBD2
CASLMGGGLSYNEQFF	TGTGCCAGCCTTATGGGGGGGGGACTCTCCTACAATGAGCAGTTCTTC	TRBV18	TRBJ2-1	-	TRBD2
CATSDGGLAGVEQFF	TGTGCCACCAGTGACGGGGGACTAGCGGGAGTTGAGCAGTTCTTC	TRBV24-1	TRBJ2-1	-	TRBD2
CASAAGGFNGYTF	TGTGCCAGCGCGGCAGGGGGCTTTAATGGCTACACCTTC	TRBV21-1	TRBJ1-2	-	-
CASSEARDGAQYF	TGTGCCAGCAGTGAAGCGCGGGACGGCGCCCAGTACTTC	TRBV2	TRBJ2-5	few	-
CASSSGQNYGYTF	TGCGCCAGCAGCTCGGGACAGAACTATGGCTACACCTTC	TRBV5-1	TRBJ1-2	-	TRBD1
CASSQSREGRVGELFF	TGCGCCAGCAGCCAATCGCGGGAGGGCCGGGTCGGGGAGCTGTTTTTT	TRBV4-1	TRBJ2-2	-	TRBD2
CASSIGGGVAKNIQYF	TGTGCCAGTAGTATAGGCGGGGGCGTAGCCAAAAACATTCAGTACTTC	TRBV19	TRBJ2-4	-	-
CASSTPWTERLYGYTF	TGTGCCAGTAGCACACCATGGACAGAGAGACTCTATGGCTACACCTTC	TRBV19	TRBJ1-2	-	-
CASSHNRGENTEAFF	TGCGCCAGCAGCCATAACAGGGGGGAGAACACTGAAGCTTTCTTT	TRBV4-1	TRBJ1-1	-	TRBD1
CASSFTGVTNEKLFF	TGTGCCAGCAGTTTTACAGGGGTAACTAATGAAAAACTGTTTTTT	TRBV2	TRBJ1-4	once	TRBD1
CASRRLAGPYEQYF	TGTGCCAGCAGACGACTAGCGGGACCCTACGAGCAGTACTTC	TRBV11-2	TRBJ2-7	few	TRBD2
CASSLAGGAATSYNEQFF	TGTGCCAGCAGCTTAGCGGGAGGAGCGGCGACTTCCTACAATGAGCAGTTCTTC	TRBV7-9	TRBJ2-1	once	-
CASSQEGPGMNTEAFF	TGTGCCAGCAGCCAAGAGGGGCCTGGAATGAACACTGAAGCTTTCTTT	TRBV3-1/TRBV3-2	TRBJ1-1	-	-
CSVEVRGLGNTEAFF	TGCAGCGTTGAAGTCAGGGGGTTAGGAAACACTGAAGCTTTCTTT	TRBV29-1	TRBJ1-1	-	TRBD1
CAWSGDRLNQPQHF	TGTGCCTGGAGTGGAGACAGACTGAATCAGCCCCAGCATTTT	TRBV30	TRBJ1-5	-	-
CASSEGGRGTQYF	TGTGCCAGCAGTGAAGGTGGGAGAGGTACGCAGTATTTT	TRBV25-1	TRBJ2-3	-	-
CASRLADNYGYTF	TGTGCCAGCAGACTGGCGGATAACTATGGCTACACCTTC	TRBV7-9	TRBJ1-2	-	-
CASTSQETQYF	TGCGCCAGCACCTCCCAAGAGACCCAGTACTTC	TRBV5-1	TRBJ2-5	-	-
CATTGRQETQYF	TGTGCCACGACAGGCAGACAAGAGACCCAGTACTTC	TRBV6-5	TRBJ2-5	-	-
CASSLVTELYEQYF	TGTGCCAGCAGCTTAGTCACTGAGCTCTACGAGCAGTACTTC	TRBV7-2	TRBJ2-7	-	-
CASSPRGGKETQYF	TGCGCCAGCAGCCCCAGGGGAGGGAAAGAGACCCAGTACTTC	TRBV5-1	TRBJ2-5	-	-
CASSLVAGNTYEQYF	TGCGCCAGCAGCTTGGTTGCGGGAAATACCTACGAGCAGTACTTC	TRBV5-1	TRBJ2-7	-	-
CASSQTIGTSFNEQFF	TGTGCCAGCAGCCAAACCATAGGGACTAGTTTCAATGAGCAGTTCTTC	TRBV3-1/TRBV3-2	TRBJ2-1	once	TRBD2